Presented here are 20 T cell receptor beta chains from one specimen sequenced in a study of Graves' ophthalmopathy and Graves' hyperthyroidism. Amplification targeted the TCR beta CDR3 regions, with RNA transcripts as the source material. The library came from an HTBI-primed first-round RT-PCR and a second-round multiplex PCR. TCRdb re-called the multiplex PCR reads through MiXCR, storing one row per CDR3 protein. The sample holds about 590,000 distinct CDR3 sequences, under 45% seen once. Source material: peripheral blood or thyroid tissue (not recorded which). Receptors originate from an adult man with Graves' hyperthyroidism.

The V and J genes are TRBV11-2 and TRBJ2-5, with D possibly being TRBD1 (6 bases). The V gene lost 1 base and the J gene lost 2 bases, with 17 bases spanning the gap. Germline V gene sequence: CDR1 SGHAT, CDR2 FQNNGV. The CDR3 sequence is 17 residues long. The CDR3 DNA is TGTGCCAGCAGCTTAGTTTTCCAGGGGCTAGAACAAGAGACCCAGTACTTC. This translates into CASSLVFQGLEQETQYF.

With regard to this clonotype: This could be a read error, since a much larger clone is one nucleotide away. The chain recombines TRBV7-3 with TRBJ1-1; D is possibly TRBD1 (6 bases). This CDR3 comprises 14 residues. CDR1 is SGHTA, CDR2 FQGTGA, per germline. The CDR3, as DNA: TGTGCCAGCACCCCCGGGGGCGGGAACACTGAAGCTTCCTTT. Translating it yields CASTPGGGNTEASF.

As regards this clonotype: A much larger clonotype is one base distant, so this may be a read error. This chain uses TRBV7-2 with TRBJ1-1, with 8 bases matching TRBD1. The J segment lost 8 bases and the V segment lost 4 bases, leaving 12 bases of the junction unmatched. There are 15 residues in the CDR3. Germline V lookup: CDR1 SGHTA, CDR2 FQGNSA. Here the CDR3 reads CASSSGQGAPSEAFF. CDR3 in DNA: TGTGCCAGCAGCTCAGGCCAGGGGGCACCTTCGGAAGCTTTCTTT.

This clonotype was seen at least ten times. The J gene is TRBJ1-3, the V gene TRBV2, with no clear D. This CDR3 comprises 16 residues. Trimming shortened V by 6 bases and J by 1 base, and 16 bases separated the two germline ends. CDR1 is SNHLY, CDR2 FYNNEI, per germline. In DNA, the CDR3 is TGTGCCAGCAGCCCCTTGGACGGGAATTCTGGAAACACCATATATTTT. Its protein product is CASSPLDGNSGNTIYF.

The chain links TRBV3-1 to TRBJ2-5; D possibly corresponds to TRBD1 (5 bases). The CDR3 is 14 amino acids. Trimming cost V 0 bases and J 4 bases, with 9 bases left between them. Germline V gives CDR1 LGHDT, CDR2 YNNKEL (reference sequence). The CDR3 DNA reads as TGTGCCAGCAGCCAAGATCGCAGGGTAGAGACCCAGTACTTC. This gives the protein CASSQDRRVETQYF.

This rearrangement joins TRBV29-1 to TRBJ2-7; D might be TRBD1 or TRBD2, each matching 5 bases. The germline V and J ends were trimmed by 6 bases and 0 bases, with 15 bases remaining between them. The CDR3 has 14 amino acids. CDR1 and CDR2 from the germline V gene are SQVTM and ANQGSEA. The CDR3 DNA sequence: TGCAGCGTAGGCCGAATTGGGGGCTCCTACGAGCAGTACTTC. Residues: CSVGRIGGSYEQYF.

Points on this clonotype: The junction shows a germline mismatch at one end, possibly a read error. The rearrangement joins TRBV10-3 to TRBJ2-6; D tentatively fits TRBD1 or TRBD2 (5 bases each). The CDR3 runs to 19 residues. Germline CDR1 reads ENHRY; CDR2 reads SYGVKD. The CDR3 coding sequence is TGTGCCATCAGTGAGTCGTCAGGGTATAGGGGTACCGGGGCCAACGCCCTGACTTTC. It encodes CAISESSGYRGTGANALTF.

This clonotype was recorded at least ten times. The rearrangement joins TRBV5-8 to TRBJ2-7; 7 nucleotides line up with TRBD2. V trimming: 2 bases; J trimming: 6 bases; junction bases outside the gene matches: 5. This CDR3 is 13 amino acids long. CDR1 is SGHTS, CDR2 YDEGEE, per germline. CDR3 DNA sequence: TGTGCCAGCAGCTTACGGGAGGCTAGCGAGCAGTACTTC. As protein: CASSLREASEQYF.

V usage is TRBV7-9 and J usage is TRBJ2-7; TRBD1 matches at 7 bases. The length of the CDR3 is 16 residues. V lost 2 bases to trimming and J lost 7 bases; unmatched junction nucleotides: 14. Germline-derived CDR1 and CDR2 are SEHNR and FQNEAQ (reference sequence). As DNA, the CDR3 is TGTGCCAGCAGCTTAACACGGCTTACAGGGGACAATGAGCAGTACTTC. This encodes CASSLTRLTGDNEQYF. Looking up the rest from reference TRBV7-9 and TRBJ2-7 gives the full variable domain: DTGVSQNPRHKITKRGQNVTFRCDPISEHNRLYWYRQTLGQGPEFLTYFQNEAQLEKSRLLSDRFSAERPKGSFSTLEIQRTEQGDSAMYLCASSLTRLTGDNEQYFGPGTRLTVT.

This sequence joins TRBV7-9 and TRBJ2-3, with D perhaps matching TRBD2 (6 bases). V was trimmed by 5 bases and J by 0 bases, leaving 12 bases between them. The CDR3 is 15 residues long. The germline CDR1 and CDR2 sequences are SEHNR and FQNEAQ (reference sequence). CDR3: CASSRVSGSTDTQYF. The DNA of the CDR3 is TGTGCCAGCAGCCGAGTTAGCGGTAGCACAGATACGCAGTATTTT.

The CDR3 protein is CASPQGRGETQYF. CDR3 nucleotide sequence: TGTGCCAGTCCGCAGGGGAGAGGAGAGACCCAGTACTTC. This chain links TRBV7-2 with TRBJ2-5; D possibly corresponds to TRBD1 (6 bases). Per germline, CDR1 SGHTA and CDR2 FQGNSA. Trimming left V 9 bases short and J 4 bases short, with 15 bases between. The CDR3 length is 13 residues.

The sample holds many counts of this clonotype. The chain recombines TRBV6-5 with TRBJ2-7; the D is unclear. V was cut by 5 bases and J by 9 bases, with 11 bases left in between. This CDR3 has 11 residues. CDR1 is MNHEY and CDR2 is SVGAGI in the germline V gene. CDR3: CASSDNIGQYF. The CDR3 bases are TGTGCCAGCAGTGACAATATTGGGCAGTACTTC.

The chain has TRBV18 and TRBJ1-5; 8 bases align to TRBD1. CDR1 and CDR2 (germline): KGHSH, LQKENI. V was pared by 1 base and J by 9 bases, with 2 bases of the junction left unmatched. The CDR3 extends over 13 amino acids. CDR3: CASSPQQGGPQHF. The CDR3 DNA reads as TGTGCCAGCTCACCACAACAGGGGGGGCCCCAGCATTTT. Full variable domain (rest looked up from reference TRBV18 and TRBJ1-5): NAGVMQNPRHLVRRRGQEARLRCSPMKGHSHVYWYRQLPEEGLKFMVYLQKENIIDESGMPKERFSAEFPKEGPSILRIQQVVRGDSAAYFCASSPQQGGPQHFGDGTRLSIL.

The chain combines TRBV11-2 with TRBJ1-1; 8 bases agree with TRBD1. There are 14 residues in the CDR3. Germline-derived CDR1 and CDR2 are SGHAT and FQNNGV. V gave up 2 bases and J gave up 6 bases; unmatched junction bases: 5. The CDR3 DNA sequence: TGTGCCAGCAGCTTACGGACAGGGATATCTGAAGCTTTCTTT. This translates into CASSLRTGISEAFF.

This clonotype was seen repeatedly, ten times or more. The CDR3, as DNA: TGCGCCAGCAGCTTGTGGGCCGGGCCAGCTAACTATGGCTACACCTTC. Its protein product is CASSLWAGPANYGYTF. The chain combines TRBV5-1 with TRBJ1-2; D gene unclear. V shed 1 base and J shed 0 bases, with 13 bases lying between them. The CDR3 runs to 16 residues. Looked up from germline, CDR1 is SGHRS and CDR2 is YFSETQ.

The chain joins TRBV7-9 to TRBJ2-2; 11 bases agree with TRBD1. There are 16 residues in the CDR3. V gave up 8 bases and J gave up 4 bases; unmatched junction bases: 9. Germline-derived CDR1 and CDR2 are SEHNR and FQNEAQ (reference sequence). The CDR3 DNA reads TGTGCCAGCTCACCCGGACAGGGGGCGAGCACCGGGGAGCTGTTTTTT. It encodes CASSPGQGASTGELFF.

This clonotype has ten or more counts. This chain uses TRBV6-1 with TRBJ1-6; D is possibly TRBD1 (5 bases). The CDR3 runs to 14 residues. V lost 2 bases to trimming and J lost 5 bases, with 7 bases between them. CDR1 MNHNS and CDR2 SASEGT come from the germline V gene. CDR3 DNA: TGTGCCAGCAGTGAACAGGGAAATAATTCACCCCTCCACTTT. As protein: CASSEQGNNSPLHF.

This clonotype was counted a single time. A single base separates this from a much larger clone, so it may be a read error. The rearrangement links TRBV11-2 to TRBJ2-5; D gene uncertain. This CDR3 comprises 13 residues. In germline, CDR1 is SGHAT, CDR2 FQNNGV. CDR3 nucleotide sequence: TGTGCCAGCGGCTTGGGGTTCCAAGAGACCCAGTACTTC. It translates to CASGLGFQETQYF.

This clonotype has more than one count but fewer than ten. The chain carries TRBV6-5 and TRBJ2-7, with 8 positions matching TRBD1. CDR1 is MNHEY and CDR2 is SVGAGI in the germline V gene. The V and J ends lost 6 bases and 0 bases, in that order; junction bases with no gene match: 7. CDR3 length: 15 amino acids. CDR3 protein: CASSRFQGASYEQYF. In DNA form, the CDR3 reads TGTGCCAGCAGCCGTTTTCAGGGGGCCTCCTACGAGCAGTACTTC.

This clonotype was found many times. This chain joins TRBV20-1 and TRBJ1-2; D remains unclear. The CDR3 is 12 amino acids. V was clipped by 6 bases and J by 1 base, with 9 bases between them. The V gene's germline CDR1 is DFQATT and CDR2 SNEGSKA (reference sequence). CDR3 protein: CSARERNYGYTF. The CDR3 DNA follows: TGCAGTGCCCGGGAACGTAACTATGGCTACACCTTC.